This T cell receptor beta chain was identified in a study of follicular helper T cells after annual influenza vaccination. Points from the study as a whole: Productive TCRB sequences came from only roughly 10-20% of cells. Day 7 ICOS+CD38+ clones were most often found later in ICOS-CD38- cTfh cells. Yearly vaccinations repeatedly recalled conserved clonotypes in ICOS+CD38+ cTfh.

From germline, CDR1 is MDHEN and CDR2 SYDVKM. The CDR3 spans 13 residues. The V end was cut by 2 bases, the J end by 4 bases, with 6 bases between. This clone has only a few counts. Its antigen is currently unknown. Repertoires were generated with immunoSEQ multiplex PCR, while TCRdb's copy carries only in-frame clones and drops some. This sample has around 6,400 clones; approximately 91% occur once, and the top ten carry roughly 0.69%. Sample time point: 2015-2016 season, 7 days after influenza vaccination. The clonotype comes from an adult who received the influenza vaccine. This chain joins TRBV28 and TRBJ1-3, with D uncertain. Source: CXCR5+ CD38- circulating T follicular helper cells from blood, taken 7 days after influenza vaccination. Regarding subset: circulating Tfh, non-naive CD4+CXCR5+PD-1+ (ICOS+CD38+ or ICOS-CD38-). The CDR3 nucleotides are TGTGCCAGCAGTTTAACCGCCGGAAACACCATATATTTT. Translated: CASSLTAGNTIYF.